This entry concerns a single TCR beta chain. Its antigen is not identified. TCRdb called the 5' RACE reads again in MiXCR, with one record for every CDR3 protein. Of 450,000 to 650,000 distinct CDR3 sequences in the sample, approximately 18% are singletons; the top ten hold 9.5% to 15%. This entry belongs to a study of T-cell memory formation after mild COVID-19. Study at large: TCR clusters largely stayed donor specific.

The germline V gene has CDR1 SGHRS and CDR2 YFSETQ. The V and J ends lost 7 bases and 1 base respectively, with 8 bases between them. This CDR3 spans 12 amino acids. Study-wide results and caveats: The main location of contracting CD4+ clones was CM and EM, and that of contracting CD8+ clones was EMRA. From day 15 to 85, contracting clones were balanced between CD4 and CD8, whereas later expanders leaned toward CD4+. Confirmation of SARS-CoV-2 specificity was lacking for second-wave clones peaking day 37.

The chain joins TRBV5-1 to TRBJ1-1, with D unresolved. The source of this sequence is an adult woman who had mild COVID-19 (a few samples of this study predate the infection). Cell type and time point are not known. Sequences were obtained from PBMCs or a T cell subset sorted from them (not recorded which). The CDR3 DNA sequence: TGCGCCAGCCAGACTTCGAACACTGAAGCTTTCTTT. Residues: CASQTSNTEAFF.